This TCR beta chain was obtained from a study of control samples from healthy donors and cancer patients (dated by TCRdb to 2020 to 2021). Including the terminal cysteine and phenylalanine, the CDR3 comprises 16 residues. The CDR3 DNA has 48 bases and is translated from base 1. Germline trimming amounts to 0 bases on V and 3 bases on J, with 7 as the count of junction bases outside the gene matches. The germline V gene encodes CDR1 SGDLS and CDR2 YYNGEE. Libraries were constructed by the immunoSEQ multiplex PCR assay. In TCRdb, the immuneACCESS table is reduced to in-frame sequences with V and J assigned. These tables do not hold every clone; where another copy was compared, an unresolved V gene accounts for under half, and the others remain unexplained. This sample gives some 96,000 clones in total; roughly 87% of them show up just once. 15% to 20% of the sample is held by the ten biggest clonotypes.

A remark on this clone: The antigen it recognizes is unknown. Nothing much larger sits one base from this clone, and base qualities are not available.

The origin of this receptor is a woman in her 50s in good health. The chain uses TRBV9 and TRBJ2-7, with TRBD1 identical over 9 junction bases. The sample was blood. The CDR3: CASSVGLGQGIYEQYF. The DNA is TGTGCCAGCAGCGTAGGCTTAGGACAGGGGATCTACGAGCAGTACTTC. Where the CDR3 stops, the reference TRBV9 and TRBJ2-7 genes take over; the full variable domain is DSGVTQTPKHLITATGQRVTLRCSPRSGDLSVYWYQQSLDQGLQFLIQYYNGEERAKGNILERFSAQQFPDLHSELNLSSLELGDSALYFCASSVGLGQGIYEQYFGPGTRLTVT.